This T cell receptor beta chain was captured by sequencing in a study of blood T cell repertoires in COVID-19. As for the study in general: PBMCs, B-cell-depleted T cells, or T cells were the source of the cDNA or gDNA that made up the material.

TCRdb keeps only in-frame clones here, not all; method: immunoSEQ multiplex PCR. Here the sample spans about 61,000 clones, about 78% being singletons. Trimming took off 8 bases at V and 0 bases at J, with 17 bases between the two ends. Per the germline V gene, CDR1 is LNHDA and CDR2 is SQIVND (reference sequence). The CDR3 is 16 amino acids. The rearrangement links TRBV19 to TRBJ2-4, with D unresolved. Material: peripheral blood. This receptor was taken from a man at least 80 years old with active or convalescent COVID-19. The CDR3 coding sequence is TGTGCCAGTGCTGGAGCGTCAACAATAGCCAAAAACATTCAGTACTTC. Translation: CASAGASTIAKNIQYF. Based on the CDR3 plus reference TRBV19 and TRBJ2-4, the full variable domain is DGGITQSPKYLFRKEGQNVTLSCEQNLNHDAMYWYRQDPGQGLRLIYYSQIVNDFQKGDIAEGYSVSREKKESFPLTVTSAQKNPTAFYLCASAGASTIAKNIQYFGAGTRLSVL.